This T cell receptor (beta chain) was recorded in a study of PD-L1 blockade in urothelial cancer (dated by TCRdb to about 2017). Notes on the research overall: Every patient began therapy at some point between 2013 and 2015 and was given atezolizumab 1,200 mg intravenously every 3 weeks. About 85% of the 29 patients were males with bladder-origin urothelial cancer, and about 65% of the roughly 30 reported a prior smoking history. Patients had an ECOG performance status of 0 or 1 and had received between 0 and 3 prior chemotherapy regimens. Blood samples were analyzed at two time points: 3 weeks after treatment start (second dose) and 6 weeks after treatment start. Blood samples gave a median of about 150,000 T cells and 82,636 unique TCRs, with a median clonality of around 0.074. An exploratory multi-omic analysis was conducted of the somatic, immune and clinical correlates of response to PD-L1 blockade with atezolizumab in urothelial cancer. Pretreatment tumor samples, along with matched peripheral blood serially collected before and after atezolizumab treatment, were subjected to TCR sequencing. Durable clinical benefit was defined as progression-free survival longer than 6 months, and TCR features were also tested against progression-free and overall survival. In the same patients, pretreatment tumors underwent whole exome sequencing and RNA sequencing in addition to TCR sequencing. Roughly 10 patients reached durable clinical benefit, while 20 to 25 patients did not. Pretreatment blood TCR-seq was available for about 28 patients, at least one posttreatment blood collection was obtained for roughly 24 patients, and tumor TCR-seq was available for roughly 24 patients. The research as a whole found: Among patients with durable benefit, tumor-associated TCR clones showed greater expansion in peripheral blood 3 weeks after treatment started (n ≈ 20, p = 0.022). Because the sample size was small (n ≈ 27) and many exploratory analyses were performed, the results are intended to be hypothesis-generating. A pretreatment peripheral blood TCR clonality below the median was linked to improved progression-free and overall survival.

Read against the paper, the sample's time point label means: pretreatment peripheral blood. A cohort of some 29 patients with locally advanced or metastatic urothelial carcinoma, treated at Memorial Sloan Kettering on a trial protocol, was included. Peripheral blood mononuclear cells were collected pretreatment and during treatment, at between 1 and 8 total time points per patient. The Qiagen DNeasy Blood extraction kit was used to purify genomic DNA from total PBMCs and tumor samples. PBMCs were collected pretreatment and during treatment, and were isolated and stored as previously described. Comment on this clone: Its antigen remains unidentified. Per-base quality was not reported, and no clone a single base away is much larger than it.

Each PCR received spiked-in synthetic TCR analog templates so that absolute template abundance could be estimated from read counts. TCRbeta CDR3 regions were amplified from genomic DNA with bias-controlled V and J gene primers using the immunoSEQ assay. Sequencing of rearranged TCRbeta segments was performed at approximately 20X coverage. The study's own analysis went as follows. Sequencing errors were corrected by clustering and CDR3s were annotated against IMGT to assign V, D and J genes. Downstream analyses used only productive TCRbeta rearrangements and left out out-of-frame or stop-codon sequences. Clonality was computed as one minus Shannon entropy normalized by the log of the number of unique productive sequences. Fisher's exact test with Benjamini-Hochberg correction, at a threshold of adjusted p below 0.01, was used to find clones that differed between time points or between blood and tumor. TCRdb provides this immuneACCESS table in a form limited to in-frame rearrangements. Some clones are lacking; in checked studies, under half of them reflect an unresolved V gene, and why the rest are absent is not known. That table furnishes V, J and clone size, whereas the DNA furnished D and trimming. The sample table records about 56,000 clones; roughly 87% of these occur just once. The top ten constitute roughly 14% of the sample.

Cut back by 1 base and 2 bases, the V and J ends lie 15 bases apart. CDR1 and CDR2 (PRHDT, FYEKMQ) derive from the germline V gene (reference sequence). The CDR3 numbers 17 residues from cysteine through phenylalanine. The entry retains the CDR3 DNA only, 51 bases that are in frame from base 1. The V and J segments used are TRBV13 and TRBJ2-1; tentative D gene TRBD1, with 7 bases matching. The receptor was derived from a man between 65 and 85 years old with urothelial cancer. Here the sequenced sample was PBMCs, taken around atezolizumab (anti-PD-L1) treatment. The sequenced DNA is TGTGCCAGCAGCTTAGCCTCGCGGGACAGACCCTACAATGAGCAGTTCTTC. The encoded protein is CASSLASRDRPYNEQFF.